The next 28 T cell receptor beta chains were all read from a single sample in a study of T-cell reconstitution after alpha-beta-depleted transplantation in children. As it was prepared, the TCRbeta library received unique molecular identifiers. TCRdb redid the calling of the PCR reads with MiXCR, one entry per CDR3 protein. Of 600,000 to 800,000 distinct CDR3 sequences listed, about 12% are singletons. The sample was PBMCs, taken before TCRalphabeta/CD19-depleted stem cell transplant. The origin of the receptors is a girl aged 2-10 years with congenital amegakaryocytic thrombocytopenia, due to receive a stem cell transplant.

A word on this clonotype: Its ends do not fully match the called genes, so a read error is possible. V usage is TRBV5-1 and J usage is TRBJ2-3; D not certain. CDR3 size: 12 residues. Germline V gene data show CDR1 as SGHRS and CDR2 as YFSETQ. The CDR3 DNA sequence: TGCGCCAGCAGCTTCGTTGCAGATACGCGGTATTTT. This gives the protein CASSFVADTRYF.

The chain couples TRBV10-2 to TRBJ2-1; 13 bases match TRBD2. The junction had 6 bases not matched to a gene; V was cut back by 8 bases and J by 8 bases. There are 14 residues in the CDR3. Per germline, CDR1 WSHSY and CDR2 SAAADI. The CDR3: CASFGLAGEDEQFF. The CDR3 bases are TGCGCCAGCTTCGGACTAGCGGGAGAGGATGAGCAGTTCTTC.

This clonotype has more than one count but fewer than ten. The chain combines TRBV18 with TRBJ2-5; 13 bases agree with TRBD2. Germline CDR1 is KGHSH and CDR2 is LQKENI. The CDR3 extends over 16 amino acids. The V segment lost 4 bases and the J segment 4 bases; nucleotides outside the gene matches: 6. The CDR3 DNA reads as TGTGCCAGCTCACGGACTAGCGGGAGTTGGGGAGAGACCCAGTACTTC. Its translation is CASSRTSGSWGETQYF.

This clonotype appeared many times. This rearrangement joins TRBV2 to TRBJ2-7, with D possibly matching TRBD2 (5 bases). This CDR3 is 13 amino acids long. V was trimmed by 6 bases and J by 3 bases, leaving 12 bases between them. Looked up from germline, CDR1 is SNHLY and CDR2 is FYNNEI. The CDR3 loop reads CASSRLPHYEQYF. The CDR3 DNA reads TGTGCCAGCAGCCGACTACCACACTACGAGCAGTACTTC. Full variable domain (outside the CDR3, taken from reference TRBV2 and TRBJ2-7): EPEVTQTPSHQVTQMGQEVILRCVPISNHLYFYWYRQILGQKVEFLVSFYNNEISEKSEIFDDQFSVERPDGSNFTLKIRSTKLEDSAMYFCASSRLPHYEQYFGPGTRLTVT.

V is TRBV7-6 and J is TRBJ2-6, with TRBD2 matching 7 bases. CDR1 and CDR2 from the germline V gene are SGHVS and FNYEAQ. V dropped 5 bases and J dropped 0; count of bases not matched to a gene: 4. This CDR3 region has 16 residues. In DNA form, the CDR3 reads TGTGCCAGCAGCACTAGCGCGAACTCTGGGGCCAACGTCCTGACTTTC. Amino acids: CASSTSANSGANVLTF.

This chain links TRBV7-2 with TRBJ2-5; possibly TRBD2 for D (5 bases). Per the germline V gene, CDR1 is SGHTA and CDR2 is FQGNSA. The CDR3 has 14 residues. Trimming took off 0 bases at V and 3 bases at J, with 8 bases between the two ends. The CDR3 loop is CASSLATGKETQYF. CDR3 DNA: TGTGCCAGCAGCTTAGCGACGGGGAAAGAGACCCAGTACTTC.

The chain has TRBV20-1 and TRBJ2-7, with a weak D call TRBD2 (6 bases). Trimming pared 2 bases from V and 2 bases from J, leaving 13 bases between. CDR3 size: 14 residues. Germline loops: CDR1 DFQATT, CDR2 SNEGSKA (reference sequence). CDR3 nucleotides: TGCAGTGCTAGATTTGGGGGAGGAACCTACGAGCAGTACTTC. Translation gives CSARFGGGTYEQYF.

Many counts were recorded for this clonotype. This chain uses TRBV5-4 with TRBJ2-5; D may be TRBD2 (6 bases). Trimming left V 3 bases short and J 3 bases short, with 15 bases between. CDR3 length: 15 amino acids. CDR1 and CDR2 (germline): SGHNT, YYREEE (reference sequence). CDR3 residues: CASSSILSGEETQYF. The CDR3 DNA is TGTGCCAGCAGCTCGATCCTTAGCGGAGAAGAGACCCAGTACTTC.

The sample holds many counts of this clonotype. The chain uses TRBV7-8 and TRBJ2-2; D gene ambiguous. V was clipped by 0 bases and J by 7 bases, with 15 bases between them. The V gene's germline CDR1 is SGHVS and CDR2 FQNEAQ. This CDR3 region has 16 residues. CDR3 nucleotides: TGTGCCAGCAGCTTAGCGTTTAGCCAGGCCGGCGGGGAGCTGTTTTTT. It translates to CASSLAFSQAGGELFF.

This clonotype has ten or more counts. CDR3 in amino acids: CASSSRSTVYATNEKLFF. The DNA of the CDR3 is TGTGCCAGCAGTTCCCGGAGCACGGTATATGCAACTAATGAAAAACTGTTTTTT. V and J are TRBV12-3 or TRBV12-4 and TRBJ1-4; D gene ambiguous. The CDR3 totals 18 residues. Trimming left V 4 bases short and J 0 bases short, with 18 bases between.

This clonotype turned up a few times. V usage is TRBV5-1 and J usage is TRBJ2-1; D possibly uses TRBD1 or TRBD2 (5 bases each). The V end was cut by 3 bases, the J end by 4 bases, with 11 bases between. Per the germline V gene, CDR1 is SGHRS and CDR2 is YFSETQ. This CDR3 has 14 amino acids. The CDR3 DNA reads as TGCGCCAGCAGCTGGGACGACCCTTACAATGAGCAGTTCTTC. Amino acids: CASSWDDPYNEQFF.

In this sample, this clonotype turned up a few times. This sequence joins TRBV14 and TRBJ2-1; the D is unclear. Germline V gene lookup returns CDR1 SGHDN and CDR2 FVKESK. CDR3 length: 14 amino acids. V was shortened by 0 bases and J by 4 bases, with 7 bases between the two germline ends. DNA for the CDR3: TGTGCCAGCAGCCAAGATGTTGATTACAATGAGCAGTTCTTC. Its protein is CASSQDVDYNEQFF.

The rearrangement joins TRBV15 to TRBJ2-3; 8 bases line up with TRBD2. The CDR3 loop spans 14 amino acids. V lost 5 bases to trimming and J lost 4 bases; unmatched junction nucleotides: 5. Germline values: CDR1 LNHNV, CDR2 YYDKDF (reference sequence). CDR3 nucleotide sequence: TGTGCCACCAGCGTTAGCGGGAACGCAGATACGCAGTATTTT. Translated, it gives CATSVSGNADTQYF.

In DNA form, the CDR3 reads TGCGCCAGCAGCTGGATCCCCGGGACAGCCAAAGAGAACACTGAAGCTTTCTTT. Translated, it gives CASSWIPGTAKENTEAFF. The chain has TRBV5-1 and TRBJ1-1, with TRBD1 identical over 7 bases. CDR3 length equals 18 residues. V was clipped by 3 bases and J by 1 base; unmatched bases: 15. From germline, CDR1 is SGHRS and CDR2 YFSETQ.

This clonotype was detected ten times or more. The chain uses TRBV12-3 or TRBV12-4 and TRBJ2-4, with TRBD2 as a possible D gene (5 bases). The length of the CDR3 is 12 residues. Trimming removed 2 bases from V and 8 bases from J, with 7 bases in between. The CDR3 DNA sequence: TGTGCCAGCAGTTTATTCGGGGACATTCAGTACTTC. Translation gives CASSLFGDIQYF.

To note about this clonotype: It may be a read error: a sequence one base away is much more abundant. The chain links TRBV20-1 to TRBJ2-3; D unresolved. Germline V gene data show CDR1 as DFQATT and CDR2 as SNEGSKA (reference sequence). The CDR3 runs to 13 residues. Trimming pared 1 base from V and 4 bases from J, leaving 9 bases between. CDR3 sequence reads: CSARVSRADTQYF. The CDR3 DNA is TGCAGTGCTAGAGTCTCGAGAGCAGATACGCAGTATTTT.

This chain links TRBV29-1 with TRBJ2-1; possible D gene TRBD2, 5 bases. This CDR3 has 14 residues. Trimming removed 4 bases from V and 4 bases from J, with 14 bases in between. Germline V gene sequence: CDR1 SQVTM, CDR2 ANQGSEA. The CDR3 here is CSVGVILAYNEQFF. The CDR3 bases are TGCAGCGTTGGGGTAATCCTAGCTTACAATGAGCAGTTCTTC.

This clonotype was detected many times. The chain employs TRBV20-1 and TRBJ1-2; no definite D call. V dropped 0 bases and J dropped 0 bases, with 5 bases sitting between them. The germline CDR1 and CDR2 sequences are DFQATT and SNEGSKA (reference sequence). The CDR3 covers 13 residues. The CDR3 DNA follows: TGCAGTGCTAGAGATTCGCCTAACTATGGCTACACCTTC. Its protein is CSARDSPNYGYTF.

This clonotype was found many times. This chain uses TRBV28 with TRBJ2-7; 8 bases line up with TRBD2. V dropped 4 bases and J dropped 0; count of bases not matched to a gene: 5. The V gene's germline CDR1 is MDHEN and CDR2 SYDVKM. The CDR3 is made up of 15 amino acids. Here the CDR3 reads CASSSASGYSYEQYF. The CDR3 region has the DNA TGTGCCAGCAGTTCAGCTAGCGGGTACTCCTACGAGCAGTACTTC.

This clonotype was seen a few times. J is TRBJ2-7 and V is TRBV24-1; no definite D call. This CDR3 spans 14 amino acids. Germline CDR1 KGHDR, CDR2 SFDVKD. Trimming removed 9 bases at V and 1 base at J, with 15 bases between. The CDR3 loop is CATVGPGPSYEQYF. The DNA for the CDR3 is TGTGCCACCGTAGGACCAGGACCATCCTACGAGCAGTACTTC.

This chain connects TRBV27 to TRBJ2-7; 7 bases align to TRBD2. After removal of 7 bases from V and 3 bases from J, the junction contained 9 bases not matched to a gene. The CDR3 extends over 14 amino acids. Germline assignment: CDR1 MNHEY and CDR2 SMNVEV (reference sequence). CDR3 nucleotide sequence: TGTGCCAGCAAGGTTGGCGGGAGTAGCTACGAGCAGTACTTC. It is translated as CASKVGGSSYEQYF.

The chain combines TRBV12-3 or TRBV12-4 with TRBJ2-1; D is perhaps TRBD2 (5 bases). CDR3 length: 17 amino acids. Trimming stripped 7 bases from V and 0 bases from J, with 19 bases between. CDR3 amino acids: CASTERSPISSYNEQFF. CDR3 in DNA: TGTGCCAGCACCGAGCGGTCCCCCATTAGCTCCTACAATGAGCAGTTCTTC.

This clonotype was counted only a few times. The chain recombines TRBV28 with TRBJ2-3; D not resolved. V lost 3 bases and J 4 bases, leaving 8 bases between the germline ends. This CDR3 is 13 amino acids long. Germline CDR1 is MDHEN and CDR2 is SYDVKM. The chain's CDR3 is CASSLQAADTQYF. CDR3 DNA: TGTGCCAGCAGTTTGCAGGCCGCAGATACGCAGTATTTT.

This clonotype was seen at least ten times. This chain joins TRBV29-1 and TRBJ1-4; TRBD1 might be the D (6 bases). The CDR3 consists of 14 residues. Trimming took 3 bases from V and 7 from J, leaving 15 bases between them. Per germline, CDR1 SQVTM and CDR2 ANQGSEA. The CDR3 bases are TGCAGCGTTGATGCGGGGGCTGCCGCTGAAAAACTGTTTTTT. Translation gives CSVDAGAAAEKLFF.

This chain connects TRBV19 to TRBJ1-4, with D hard to call. This CDR3 is built from 15 residues. Germline CDR1 reads LNHDA; CDR2 reads SQIVND (reference sequence). Trimming shortened V by 4 bases and J by 6 bases, and 15 bases separated the two germline ends. The CDR3 region has the DNA TGTGCCAGTAGTAAACGGGTGGCGGTGGATGAAAAACTGTTTTTT. This encodes CASSKRVAVDEKLFF.

This clonotype came up many times. This chain links TRBV5-1 with TRBJ2-1, with 10 bases that match TRBD2. Germline CDR1 SGHRS, CDR2 YFSETQ. The V and J ends lost 0 bases and 4 bases, in that order; junction bases with no gene match: 13. This CDR3 comprises 19 residues. CDR3 sequence (DNA): TGCGCCAGCAGCTTGGCACCGGGACTAGCGTACCCTATTTACAATGAGCAGTTCTTC. It specifies CASSLAPGLAYPIYNEQFF.

This clonotype was counted at least ten times. The V and J genes are TRBV5-1 and TRBJ2-3; possible D gene TRBD1, 6 bases. The ends were cut back, 0 bases at V and 5 bases at J, with 16 bases in the middle. Per the germline V gene, CDR1 is SGHRS and CDR2 is YFSETQ. The CDR3 extends over 16 amino acids. This chain's CDR3 is CASSLAVGLGGDTQYF. The CDR3 bases are TGCGCCAGCAGCTTGGCCGTAGGCCTAGGGGGAGATACGCAGTATTTT.

The table lists this clonotype with many counts. The chain recombines TRBV7-8 with TRBJ1-2, with D unclear. Germline V gene data show CDR1 as SGHVS and CDR2 as FQNEAQ. V was pared by 0 bases and J by 4 bases, with 18 bases between. This CDR3 contains 17 residues. The CDR3 spells CASSLAERPWEFYGYTF. DNA of the CDR3: TGTGCCAGCAGCTTAGCAGAACGACCATGGGAATTCTATGGCTACACCTTC.